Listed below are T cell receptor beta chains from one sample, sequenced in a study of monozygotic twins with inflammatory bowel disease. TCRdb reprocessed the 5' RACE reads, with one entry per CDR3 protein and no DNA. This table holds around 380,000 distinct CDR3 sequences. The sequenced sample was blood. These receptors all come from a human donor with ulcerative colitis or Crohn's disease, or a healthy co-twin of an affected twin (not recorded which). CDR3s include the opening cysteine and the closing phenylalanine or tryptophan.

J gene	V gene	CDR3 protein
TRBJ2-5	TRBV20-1	CSARDDPLETQYF
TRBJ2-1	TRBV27	CASSFSSSGSYNEQFF
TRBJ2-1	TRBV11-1	CASSLVGGRANNEQFF
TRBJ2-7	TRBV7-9	CASSLNREWGPYEQYF
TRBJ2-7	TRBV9	CASSDPLAGGPYEQYF
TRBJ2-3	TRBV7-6	CASSLGGGAGDTQYF
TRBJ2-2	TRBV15	CATSRLSRGSGELFF
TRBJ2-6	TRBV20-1	CSARPGTGVARGANVLTF
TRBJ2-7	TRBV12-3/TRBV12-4	CASRTGTLYEQYF
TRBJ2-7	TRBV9	CASSPPDKRDEQYF
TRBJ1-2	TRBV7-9	CASSNTGGRTSYGYTF
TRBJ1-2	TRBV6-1	CASRELTGYYGYTF
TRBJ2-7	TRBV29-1	CSVVASYEQYF
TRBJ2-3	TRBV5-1	CASSFLSSKGGAADTQYF
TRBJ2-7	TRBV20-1	CSARGSLSDEQYF
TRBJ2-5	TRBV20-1	CSARVTGVGVETQYF
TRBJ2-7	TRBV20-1	CSERDRNTYEQYF
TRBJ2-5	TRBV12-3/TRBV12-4	CASSSGGGGGATQYF
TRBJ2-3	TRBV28	CASSSGLAGDIDTQYF
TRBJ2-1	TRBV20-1	CSARDRKLAGVREQFF
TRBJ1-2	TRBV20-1	CSARVLITTGIYGYTF
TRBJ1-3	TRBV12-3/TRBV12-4	CASKGTYSGNTIYF
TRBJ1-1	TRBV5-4	CASSLEGTLNTEAFF
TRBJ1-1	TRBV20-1	CSALGQPNTEAFF
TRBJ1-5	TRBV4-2	CASSQEMYDQLPQHF
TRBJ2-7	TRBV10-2	CASSDEGYEQYF
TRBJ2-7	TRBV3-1	CASSQEGTGVDPYEQYF